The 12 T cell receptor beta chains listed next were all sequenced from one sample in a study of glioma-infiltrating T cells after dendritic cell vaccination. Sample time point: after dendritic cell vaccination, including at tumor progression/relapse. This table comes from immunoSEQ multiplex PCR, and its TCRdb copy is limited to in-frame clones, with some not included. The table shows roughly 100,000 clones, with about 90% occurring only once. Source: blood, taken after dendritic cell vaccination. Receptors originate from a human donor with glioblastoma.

DNA of the CDR3: TGTGCCAGTAGTAAGGGGACAGCAAACACCGGGGAGCTGTTTTTT. As protein: CASSKGTANTGELFF. The chain joins TRBV19 to TRBJ2-2, with 7 bases aligning to TRBD1. This CDR3 is built from 15 residues. CDR1 and CDR2 from the germline V gene are LNHDA and SQIVND (reference sequence). The V segment lost 4 bases and the J segment 2 bases; nucleotides outside the gene matches: 4. Supplemented by reference TRBV19 and TRBJ2-2, the full variable domain reads DGGITQSPKYLFRKEGQNVTLSCEQNLNHDAMYWYRQDPGQGLRLIYYSQIVNDFQKGDIAEGYSVSREKKESFPLTVTSAQKNPTAFYLCASSKGTANTGELFFGEGSRLTVL.

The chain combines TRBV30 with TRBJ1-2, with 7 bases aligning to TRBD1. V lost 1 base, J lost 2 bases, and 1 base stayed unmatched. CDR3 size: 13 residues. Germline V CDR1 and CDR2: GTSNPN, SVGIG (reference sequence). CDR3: CAWSEGANYGYTF. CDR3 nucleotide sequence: TGTGCCTGGAGTGAGGGGGCCAACTATGGCTACACCTTC.

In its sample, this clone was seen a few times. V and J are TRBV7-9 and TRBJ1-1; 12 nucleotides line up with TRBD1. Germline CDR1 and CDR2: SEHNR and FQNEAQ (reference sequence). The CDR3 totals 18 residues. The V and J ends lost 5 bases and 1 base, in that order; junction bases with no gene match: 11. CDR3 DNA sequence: TGTGCCAGCAGCCAAAAGAGGGGACAGGGGGCGAGGAACACTGAAGCTTTCTTT. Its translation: CASSQKRGQGARNTEAFF.

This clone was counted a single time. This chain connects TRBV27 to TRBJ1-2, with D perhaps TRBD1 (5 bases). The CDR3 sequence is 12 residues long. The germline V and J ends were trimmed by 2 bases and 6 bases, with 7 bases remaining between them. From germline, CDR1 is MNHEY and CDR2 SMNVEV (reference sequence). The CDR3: CASSLGGDGYTF. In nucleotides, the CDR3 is TGTGCCAGCAGTTTAGGAGGGGATGGCTACACCTTC.

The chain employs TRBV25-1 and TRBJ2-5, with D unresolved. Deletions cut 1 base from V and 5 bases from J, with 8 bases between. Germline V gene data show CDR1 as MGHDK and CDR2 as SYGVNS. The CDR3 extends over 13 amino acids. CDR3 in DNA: TGTGCCAGCAGTGAATCAACACCGGAGACCCAGTACTTC. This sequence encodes CASSESTPETQYF.

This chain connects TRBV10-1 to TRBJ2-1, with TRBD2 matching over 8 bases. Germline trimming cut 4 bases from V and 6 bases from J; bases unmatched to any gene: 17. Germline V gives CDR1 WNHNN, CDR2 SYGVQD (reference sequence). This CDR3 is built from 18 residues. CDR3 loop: CASSVERSLAGSGNEQFF. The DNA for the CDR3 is TGCGCCAGCAGTGTGGAGCGGTCTCTAGCGGGTTCAGGCAATGAGCAGTTCTTC.

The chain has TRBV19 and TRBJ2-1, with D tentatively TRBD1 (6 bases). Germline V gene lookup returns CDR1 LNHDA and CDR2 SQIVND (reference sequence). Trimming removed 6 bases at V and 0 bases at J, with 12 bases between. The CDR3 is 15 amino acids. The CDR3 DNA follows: TGTGCCAGTAGGGAACAGGGTTACTCCTACAATGAGCAGTTCTTC. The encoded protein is CASREQGYSYNEQFF.

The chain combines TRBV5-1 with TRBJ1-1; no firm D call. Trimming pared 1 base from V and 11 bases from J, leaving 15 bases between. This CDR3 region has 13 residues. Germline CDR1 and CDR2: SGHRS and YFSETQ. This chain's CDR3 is CASSLFEPRGAFF. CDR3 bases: TGCGCCAGCAGCTTGTTTGAACCCCGCGGTGCTTTCTTT.

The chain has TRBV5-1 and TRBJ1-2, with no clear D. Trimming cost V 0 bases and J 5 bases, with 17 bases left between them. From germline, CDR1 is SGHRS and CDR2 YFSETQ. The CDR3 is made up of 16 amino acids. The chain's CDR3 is CASSLAGESPMYGYTF. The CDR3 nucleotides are TGCGCCAGCAGCTTGGCCGGAGAGAGCCCAATGTATGGCTACACCTTC.

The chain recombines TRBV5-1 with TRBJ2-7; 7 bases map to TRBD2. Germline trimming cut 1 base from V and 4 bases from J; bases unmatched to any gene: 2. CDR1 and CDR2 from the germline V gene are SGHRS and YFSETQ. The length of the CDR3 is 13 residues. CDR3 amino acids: CASSLISGYEQYF. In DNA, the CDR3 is TGCGCCAGCAGCTTGATTAGCGGGTACGAGCAGTACTTC.

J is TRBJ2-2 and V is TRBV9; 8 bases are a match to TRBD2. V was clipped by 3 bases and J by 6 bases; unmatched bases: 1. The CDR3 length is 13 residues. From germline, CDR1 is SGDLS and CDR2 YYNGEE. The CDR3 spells CASSERGPGELFF. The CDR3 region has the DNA TGTGCCAGCAGCGAGCGGGGGCCCGGGGAGCTGTTTTTT.

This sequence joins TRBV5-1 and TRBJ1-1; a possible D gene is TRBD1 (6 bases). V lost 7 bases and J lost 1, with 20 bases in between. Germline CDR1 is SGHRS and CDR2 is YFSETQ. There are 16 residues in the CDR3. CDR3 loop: CASSGGVGQPNTEAFF. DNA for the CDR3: TGCGCCAGCTCGGGTGGAGTTGGACAGCCGAACACTGAAGCTTTCTTT.